This is a list of T cell receptor beta chains from one sample in a study of cytomegalovirus exposure and HLA in healthy donors. Measured with immunoSEQ multiplex PCR; TCRdb has only the in-frame clones, and not every one. The table shows some 150,000 clones, with more than 7.5% occurring only once. Sample: PBMCs. Receptors originate from a man aged 50 or older in good health and CMV-seronegative. CDR3s include the opening cysteine and the closing phenylalanine or tryptophan. The D gene is left open where the match is weak. Size is stated for part of the rows, as once, few or many counts, or as a class when the clone is expanded.

j_call v_call clone_size d_call cdr3_length cdr3_nt cdr3_aa
TRBJ2-5 TRBV4-1 few TRBD2 21 TGCGCCAGCAGCCAAGATCAACGGCCGGGACTAGCTATAGGTGTCGGGGAGACCCAGTACTTC CASSQDQRPGLAIGVGETQYF
TRBJ1-1 TRBV19 few . 13 TGTGCCAGTACACCACAGGGACGGACTGAAGCTTTCTTT CASTPQGRTEAFF
TRBJ1-6 TRBV2 . TRBD1 14 TGTGCCAGCCCCCTGACAGGGGGGTATTCACCCCTCCACTTT CASPLTGGYSPLHF
TRBJ1-2 TRBV7-2 few . 17 TGTGCCAGCAGCTTAGAAAGCAGCGGTCGGGGAGTCGATGGCTACACCTTC CASSLESSGRGVDGYTF
TRBJ2-1 TRBV19 . TRBD2 18 TGTGCCAGTAGTAAGACTAGCGGGAGGCCCAGCTCCTACAATGAGCAGTTCTTC CASSKTSGRPSSYNEQFF
TRBJ2-6 TRBV6-6 few TRBD1 16 TGTGCCAGCACAGGGACAGGGGGAAGTGGGGCCAACGTCCTGACTTTC CASTGTGGSGANVLTF
TRBJ1-1 TRBV6-5 few . 13 TGTGCCAGCAGTAGCAGGGTCGACACTGAAGCTTTCTTT CASSSRVDTEAFF
TRBJ2-2 TRBV30 few . 13 TGTGCCTGGAGTGCCGGGACACCCGGGGAGCTGTTTTTT CAWSAGTPGELFF
TRBJ1-2 TRBV7-9 . . 16 TGTGCCAGCAGCTCGGGACTGCTTTATGGTGTGGATGGCTACACCTTC CASSSGLLYGVDGYTF
TRBJ2-1 TRBV5-1 . TRBD2 15 TGCGCCAGCAGCTTGGCCAGCGGGACTGGGAATGAGCAGTTCTTC CASSLASGTGNEQFF
TRBJ2-1 TRBV30 few . 18 TGTGCCTGGAGTGGGGGAACTAACGTACTAGGGTCCTACAATGAGCAGTTCTTC CAWSGGTNVLGSYNEQFF
TRBJ1-1 TRBV28 . . 12 TGTGCCGGCGGGGGGGTGAACACTGAAGCTTTCTTT CAGGGVNTEAFF
TRBJ2-7 TRBV5-6 . TRBD1 15 TGTGCCAGCAGCTTGTTCGGGACAGGGGTGGACGAGCAGTACTTC CASSLFGTGVDEQYF
TRBJ2-1 TRBV6-5 . TRBD1 15 TGTGCCAGCAGTTACTCGAAAGGGACAGGGAATGAGCAGTTCTTC CASSYSKGTGNEQFF
TRBJ1-5 TRBV5-1 few . 13 TGCGCCAGCAGCTTGGACGGTAATCAGCCCCAGCATTTT CASSLDGNQPQHF
TRBJ1-1 TRBV12-5 few TRBD1 12 TGTGCTAGTGGTCCCCGACAGGGCGAGGCTTTCTTT CASGPRQGEAFF